This T cell receptor (beta chain) emerged from a study of CD8 T cells in acute hepatitis C reinfection. Study-wide context: Sequences come from NS3-1073-specific CD8+ T cells, during acute infection and after clearance. Study outcomes and limitations: All groups preferentially used TRBV04 and TRBV06, which was not due to overrepresentation in the naive pool.

A note on this clone: Its antigen is currently unknown.

Measured with immunoSEQ multiplex PCR; TCRdb has only the in-frame clones, and not every one. Here the sample spans about 38,000 clones, over 75% being singletons. This CDR3 is built from 17 residues. V was trimmed by 3 bases and J by 1 base, leaving 17 bases between them. From germline, CDR1 is SGDLS and CDR2 YYNGEE. The time point denotes: naive CD8 control sorted from an acute-time-point sample. Donors were people who inject drugs, followed every 3 months. J is TRBJ1-3 and V is TRBV9; possibly TRBD1 for D (6 bases). The source is a young woman who spontaneously cleared hepatitis C infection. The sample was naive CD8+ T cells from PBMCs. For the CDR3, the DNA is TGTGCCAGCAGCGCGGGGGCTCAGGAAGGATCTGGAAACACCATATATTTT. It specifies CASSAGAQEGSGNTIYF.